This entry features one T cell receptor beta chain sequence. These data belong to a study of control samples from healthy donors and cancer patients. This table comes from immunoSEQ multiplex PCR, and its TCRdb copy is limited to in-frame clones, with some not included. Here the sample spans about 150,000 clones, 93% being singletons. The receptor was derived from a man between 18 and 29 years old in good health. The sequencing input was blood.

This CDR3 is CASRQADTQYF. The CDR3 DNA reads TGTGCCAGCAGACAAGCAGATACGCAGTATTTT. The gene calls are TRBV28 and TRBJ2-3; D is uncertain. Germline assignment: CDR1 MDHEN and CDR2 SYDVKM. The CDR3 extends over 11 amino acids. Deletions cut 6 bases from V and 4 bases from J, with 5 bases between.